This T cell receptor (beta chain) was profiled in a study of vaccination and CD4 T cells after COVID-19. Study background: Overlapping SARS-CoV-2, HCoV-NL63, HCoV-OC43 and HCoV-229E spike peptides stimulated the cells. The authors gave control cultures a CEFX pool, an HIV-1 Nef pool, or no peptide.

Germline CDR1 and CDR2: KGHDR and SFDVKD. CDR3 size: 15 residues. V gave up 6 bases and J gave up 0 bases; unmatched junction bases: 4. Cultured CD4+ T-cell DNA underwent Oncomine TCR Beta short-read sequencing. TCRdb reprocessed the PCR reads via MiXCR and lists one record per CDR3 protein. This table has some 22,000 distinct CDR3 sequences, 55% to 65% appearing once. The treatment is: 10-day PBMC culture with coronavirus spike peptide pools or control peptides (ViraFEST assay). Half the medium was exchanged for fresh IL-2 medium on days 3 and 7. As concerns this clonotype: What it recognizes is unknown.

The sample here was CD4+ T cells from blood, cultured in vitro, taken before SARS-CoV-2 vaccination. The rearrangement uses TRBV24-1 and TRBJ2-3; 8 nucleotides agree with TRBD1. The TCR originated in a human donor who received a COVID-19 vaccine. The CDR3 DNA follows: TGTGCCACCAGTAGGACAGGGAGGAGCACAGATACGCAGTATTTT. The encoded protein is CATSRTGRSTDTQYF.